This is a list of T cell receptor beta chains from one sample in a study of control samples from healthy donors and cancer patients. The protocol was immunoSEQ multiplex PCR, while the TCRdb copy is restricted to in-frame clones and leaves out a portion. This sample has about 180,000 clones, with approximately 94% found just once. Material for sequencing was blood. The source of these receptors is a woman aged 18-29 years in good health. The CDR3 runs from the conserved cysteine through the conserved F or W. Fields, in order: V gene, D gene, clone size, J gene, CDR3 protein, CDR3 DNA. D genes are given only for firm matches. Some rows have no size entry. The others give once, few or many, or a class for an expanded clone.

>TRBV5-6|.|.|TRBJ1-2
CASSLMGGNYGYTF
TGTGCCAGCAGCTTGATGGGTGGGAACTATGGCTACACCTTC
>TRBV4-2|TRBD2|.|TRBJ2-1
CASSRGLAGHEQFF
TGTGCCAGCAGCCGGGGACTAGCGGGGCATGAGCAGTTCTTC
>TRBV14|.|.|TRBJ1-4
CASSLPTGRSEKLFF
TGTGCCAGCAGCCTACCGACAGGTAGAAGTGAAAAACTGTTTTTT
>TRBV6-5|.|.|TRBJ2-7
CASSLGGRRAYEQYF
TGTGCCAGCAGTCTGGGGGGGCGGCGGGCCTACGAGCAGTACTTC
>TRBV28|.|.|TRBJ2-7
CASLHSGRSYEQYF
TGTGCCTCCCTCCACTCCGGGCGCTCCTACGAGCAGTACTTC
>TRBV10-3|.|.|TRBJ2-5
CATRSDTTRRQETQYF
TGTGCCACACGGTCGGACACAACTAGAAGACAAGAGACCCAGTACTTC
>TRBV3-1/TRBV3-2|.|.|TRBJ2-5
CASSQELQLLETQYF
TGTGCCAGCAGCCAAGAACTACAGTTACTAGAGACCCAGTACTTC
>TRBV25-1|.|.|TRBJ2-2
CASSEYPGGTNTGELFF
TGTGCCAGCAGTGAATATCCTGGAGGGACGAACACCGGGGAGCTGTTTTTT
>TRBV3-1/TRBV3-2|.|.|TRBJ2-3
CASSQVAGLSSDTQYF
TGTGCCAGCAGCCAAGTCGCGGGGCTAAGCTCAGATACGCAGTATTTT
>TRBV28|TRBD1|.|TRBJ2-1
CASSLPGGRNEQFF
TGTGCCAGCAGTTTACCAGGGGGCCGCAATGAGCAGTTCTTC
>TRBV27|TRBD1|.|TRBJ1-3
CARRQQGAQGNTIYF
TGTGCCAGGAGACAGCAGGGGGCGCAAGGAAACACCATATATTTT
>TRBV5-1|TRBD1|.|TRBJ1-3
CASSPGGLRPGGNTIYF
TGCGCCAGCAGCCCAGGGGGATTACGTCCCGGAGGAAACACCATATATTTT
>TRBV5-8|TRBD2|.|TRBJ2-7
CASSLGLAGEPAEQYF
TGTGCCAGCAGCTTGGGACTAGCGGGAGAACCTGCCGAGCAGTACTTC
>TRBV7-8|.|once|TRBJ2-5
CASRPRGQETQYF
TGTGCCAGCAGGCCCCGAGGACAAGAGACCCAGTACTTC
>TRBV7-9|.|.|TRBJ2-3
CASSPGGVTDTQYF
TGTGCCAGCAGCCCAGGAGGGGTGACAGATACGCAGTATTTT
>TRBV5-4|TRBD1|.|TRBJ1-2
CASSRPGQGNYGYTF
TGTGCCAGCAGCCGACCCGGACAGGGAAACTATGGCTACACCTTC
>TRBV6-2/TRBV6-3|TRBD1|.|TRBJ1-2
CASSYFRTGGASGYTF
TGTGCCAGCAGTTACTTTCGGACAGGGGGCGCCTCTGGCTACACCTTC
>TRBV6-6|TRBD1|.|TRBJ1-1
CASSPQGASTEAFF
TGTGCCAGCAGCCCGCAGGGGGCGAGCACTGAAGCTTTCTTT
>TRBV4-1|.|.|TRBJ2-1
CASSQPLRDAHNEQFF
TGCGCCAGCAGCCAACCCCTCCGGGACGCGCACAATGAGCAGTTCTTC
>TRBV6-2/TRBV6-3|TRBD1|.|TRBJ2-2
CASSKTGDSMDTGELFF
TGTGCCAGCAGTAAAACAGGGGACAGTATGGACACCGGGGAGCTGTTTTTT
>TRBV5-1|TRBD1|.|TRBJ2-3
CASSLSPGQETDTQYF
TGCGCCAGCAGCTTAAGCCCGGGACAGGAGACAGATACGCAGTATTTT
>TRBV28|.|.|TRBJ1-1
CASSLRGFEAFF
TGTGCCAGCAGTTTAAGGGGATTCGAAGCTTTCTTT